The present TCR beta chain was sequenced within a study of blood T cell repertoires in COVID-19. Study as a whole: The study drew acute and convalescent COVID-19 samples from the United States, Italy and Spain. Nucleic acid was either cDNA or gDNA, and it came from T cells, B-cell-depleted T cells, or PBMCs.

Produced via immunoSEQ multiplex PCR; TCRdb's table is partial and in-frame only. The sample has about 240,000 clones, about 82% seen once. V shed 3 bases, J shed 2 bases, and the junction held 12 bases outside the gene matches. Germline V CDR1 and CDR2: ENHRY, SYGVKD. CDR3 length: 17 residues. The chain carries TRBV10-3 and TRBJ2-7; 8 nucleotides align to TRBD2. The clonotype comes from a man older than 75 with acute or convalescent COVID-19. What was sequenced was peripheral blood. CDR3 loop: CAISDSGIPRGTYEQYF. In DNA form, the CDR3 reads TGTGCCATCAGTGATAGCGGGATACCGAGGGGGACCTACGAGCAGTACTTC.